This T cell receptor beta chain was retrieved from a study of glioma-infiltrating T cells. This clonotype was observed at least ten times. TCR alpha and beta CDR3 regions were amplified from RNA using iRepertoire nested multiplex PCR. TCRdb re-called the multiplex PCR reads through MiXCR, storing one row per CDR3 protein. Of under 200,000 distinct CDR3 sequences listed, approximately 30% were seen once; the top ten hold 20% to 25%. The sequenced material came from glioma tissue, nonneoplastic brain tissue, or PBMCs (not recorded which). The TCR sequence derives from a human donor with low-grade glioma or glioblastoma, undergoing nonglioma brain surgery, or in good health (not recorded which).

The CDR3 region is CASSFDRADYGYTF. CDR3 sequence (DNA): TGTGCCAGCAGTTTCGACAGGGCCGACTATGGCTACACCTTC. V gene TRBV12-3 or TRBV12-4 combines with J gene TRBJ1-2; 7 bases are shared with TRBD1. The trim removed 3 bases at V and 3 bases at J, leaving 4 bases unmatched. The CDR3 covers 14 residues.